One sample yielded the 30 T cell receptor beta chains listed below, sequenced in a study of human T cells and chemical hapten exposure. Each CDR3 protein is one row after TCRdb ran MiXCR on the RACE reads. The repertoire holds some 340,000 distinct CDR3 sequences, with roughly 6.9% as singletons. Time point described: patch test 1, 2 weeks after DPC sensitization. Documented treatment: therapeutic diphenylcyclopropenone sensitization with weekly scalp DPC. Sample: whole blood, taken in connection with sensitization to the hapten diphenylcyclopropenone (DPC). The receptors come from a woman between 18 and 29 years old with alopecia areata. Some clones in this sample may be carry-over from other donors' samples.

This clonotype was seen repeatedly, ten times or more. The rearrangement uses TRBV29-1 and TRBJ2-3; D uncertain. V lost 2 bases and J 4 bases, leaving 13 bases between the germline ends. The CDR3 extends over 14 amino acids. The germline CDR1 and CDR2 sequences are SQVTM and ANQGSEA. In DNA, the CDR3 is TGCAGCGTTGAAAGCCCCACCACTCCAGATACGCAGTATTTT. Amino acid sequence: CSVESPTTPDTQYF.

Only a few counts were recorded for this clonotype. The junction shows a germline mismatch at one end, possibly a read error. The J gene is TRBJ2-1, the V gene TRBV7-7; D gene ambiguous. The CDR3 runs 16 residues. In germline, CDR1 is SSHAT, CDR2 FNYEAQ (reference sequence). The CDR3 bases are TGTGCTAGCAGCTTCCGACCCAGAAGCTCCTACAATGAGCAGTTCTTC. This encodes CASSFRPRSSYNEQFF.

The chain has TRBV12-3 or TRBV12-4 and TRBJ1-2, with unresolved D. V lost 5 bases to trimming and J lost 10 bases, with 26 bases between them. The CDR3 is made up of 16 amino acids. CDR3 sequence reads: CASSPHGSRRFSHYTF. The DNA of the CDR3 is TGTGCCAGCAGTCCGCACGGGAGCCGTCGATTTAGCCACTACACCTTC.

The chain joins TRBV28 to TRBJ1-1, with D uncertain. Germline V gives CDR1 MDHEN, CDR2 SYDVKM. The CDR3 consists of 15 residues. V shed 8 bases and J shed 5 bases, with 21 bases lying between them. The CDR3 loop reads CASLGSDGFVTEAFF. The CDR3 DNA reads as TGTGCCAGCTTGGGGTCGGACGGGTTCGTGACTGAAGCTTTCTTT.

This clonotype was picked up a small number of times. This chain connects TRBV7-2 to TRBJ2-1; D remains ambiguous. V lost 0 bases, J lost 16 bases, and 10 bases lay in between. Germline values: CDR1 SGHTA, CDR2 FQGNSA. The CDR3 extends over 11 amino acids. The CDR3 spells CASSLAENYFF. The CDR3 region has the DNA TGTGCCAGCAGCTTAGCGGAAAACTACTTCTTC.

The rearrangement uses TRBV6-5 and TRBJ1-2; D perhaps matches TRBD1 (5 bases). The ends were cut back, 6 bases at V and 5 bases at J, with 19 bases in the middle. The germline gives CDR1 MNHEY, CDR2 SVGAGI. The CDR3 has 15 residues. The CDR3 is CASSSRGRDRYGYTF. Written as DNA, the CDR3 is TGTGCCAGCAGCTCTAGGGGCCGCGACAGATATGGCTACACCTTC.

This clonotype was detected ten times or more. The chain uses TRBV6-6 and TRBJ1-5; 9 bases map to TRBD1. V lost 8 bases and J lost 0; bases outside the gene matches: 5. Germline V gene lookup returns CDR1 MNHNY and CDR2 SVGAGI (reference sequence). The CDR3 runs to 15 residues. CDR3 sequence reads: CASLTGGLSNQPQHF. CDR3 nucleotide sequence: TGTGCCAGCCTGACAGGGGGACTTAGCAATCAGCCCCAGCATTTT.

The rearrangement uses TRBV20-1 and TRBJ2-7; TRBD1 matches at 11 bases. Germline CDR1 and CDR2: DFQATT and SNEGSKA (reference sequence). V lost 7 bases and J lost 3; bases outside the gene matches: 8. The CDR3 length is 14 residues. The CDR3 loop is CSGRTGGKSYEQYF. For the CDR3, the DNA is TGCAGTGGACGGACAGGGGGCAAGAGCTACGAGCAGTACTTC.

This clonotype showed up just a few times. One end of the junction is discordant with germline, which a read error may explain. The chain uses TRBV5-6 and TRBJ1-2, with D perhaps TRBD1 (5 bases). The CDR3 length is 13 residues. Looked up from germline, CDR1 is SGHDT and CDR2 is YYEEEE. CDR3 in amino acids: CASRLDMDYGYTF. CDR3 sequence (DNA): TGTGCCAGCAGGTTGGACATGGACTATGGCTACACCTTC.

This clonotype was seen many times. CDR3 protein: CASSQDSPYNYNEQFF. CDR3 DNA: TGTGCCAGCAGTCAGGACAGCCCTTACAACTACAATGAGCAGTTCTTC. This chain joins TRBV12-3 or TRBV12-4 and TRBJ2-1; the D gene is possibly TRBD1 (6 bases). The CDR3 length is 16 residues. V was cut by 5 bases and J by 3 bases, with 17 bases left in between.

This clonotype was seen more than once but under ten times. CDR3 loop: CASSGHYAGSLGGELFF. The CDR3 nucleotides are TGTGCCAGCAGCGGCCACTACGCGGGGTCTTTAGGCGGGGAGCTGTTTTTT. This sequence joins TRBV7-6 and TRBJ2-2; D possibly corresponds to TRBD2 (6 bases). The CDR3 spans 17 residues. V shed 5 bases and J shed 7 bases, with 23 bases lying between them. Germline-derived CDR1 and CDR2 are SGHVS and FNYEAQ. The entire variable domain, with the rest obtained from reference TRBV7-6 and TRBJ2-2, is as follows: GAGVSQSPRYKVTKRGQDVALRCDPISGHVSLYWYRQALGQGPEFLTYFNYEAQQDKSGLPNDRFSAERPEGSISTLTIQRTEQRDSAMYRCASSGHYAGSLGGELFFGEGSRLTVL.

This clonotype was counted between two and nine times. The rearrangement joins TRBV20-1 to TRBJ1-2, with a weak D call TRBD1 (6 bases). The germline CDR1 and CDR2 sequences are DFQATT and SNEGSKA (reference sequence). Trimming left V 0 bases short and J 4 bases short, with 24 bases between. The CDR3 has 18 amino acids. The CDR3 here is CSARDLNGYWTDFYGYTF. The CDR3 DNA is TGCAGTGCTAGAGATCTAAACGGGTATTGGACAGACTTCTATGGCTACACCTTC.

This clonotype came up a few times. The gene calls are TRBV20-1 and TRBJ2-4; no reliable D call. The CDR3 sequence is 13 residues long. Per the germline V gene, CDR1 is DFQATT and CDR2 is SNEGSKA (reference sequence). V lost 0 bases and J lost 3, with 6 bases in between. CDR3 loop: CSARDSLKNIQYF. In DNA form, the CDR3 reads TGCAGTGCTAGAGACAGTCTCAAAAACATTCAGTACTTC.

The V gene is TRBV4-3, the J gene TRBJ2-1; TRBD1 is a possible D gene (5 bases). Germline CDR1 reads LGHNA; CDR2 reads YSLEER. V shed 3 bases and J shed 10 bases, with 19 bases lying between them. The CDR3 is 15 amino acids. CDR3 sequence (DNA): TGCGCCAGCAGCCACACTTTTCAGGGATCTTGGGAGCAGTTCTTC. Its translation: CASSHTFQGSWEQFF.

This clonotype was counted ten times or more. The rearrangement links TRBV7-8 to TRBJ1-6; D is unresolved. V shed 6 bases and J shed 7 bases, with 7 bases lying between them. The germline gives CDR1 SGHVS, CDR2 FQNEAQ. This CDR3 is built from 12 residues. CDR3 protein: CASSLGNSPLHF. Here the CDR3 DNA reads TGTGCCAGCAGTTTGGGGAATTCACCCCTCCACTTT.

This clonotype was found many times. V and J are TRBV3-1 and TRBJ2-3, with unresolved D. The CDR3 consists of 12 residues. The germline V gene encodes CDR1 LGHDT and CDR2 YNNKEL (reference sequence). Trimming left V 6 bases short and J 9 bases short, with 13 bases between. CDR3: CASRPKGGTQYF. The CDR3 DNA reads TGTGCCAGCAGGCCTAAAGGCGGCACGCAGTATTTT.

The chain recombines TRBV7-9 with TRBJ1-2, with 7 bases that match TRBD1. Looked up from germline, CDR1 is SEHNR and CDR2 is FQNEAQ (reference sequence). There are 15 residues in the CDR3. Trimming at V came to 8 bases and at J to 6 bases, leaving 15 bases not matched to a gene. The CDR3 region is CASSLAGQEEDGYTF. CDR3 coding DNA: TGTGCCAGCTCACTAGCCGGACAGGAAGAAGATGGCTACACCTTC. Complete variable domain (other parts from reference TRBV7-9 and TRBJ1-2): DTGVSQNPRHKITKRGQNVTFRCDPISEHNRLYWYRQTLGQGPEFLTYFQNEAQLEKSRLLSDRFSAERPKGSFSTLEIQRTEQGDSAMYLCASSLAGQEEDGYTFGSGTRLTVV.

This chain connects TRBV29-1 to TRBJ1-2; D ambiguous. The germline V gene has CDR1 SQVTM and CDR2 ANQGSEA. Trimming pared 6 bases from V and 4 bases from J, leaving 18 bases between. This CDR3 is 14 amino acids long. The CDR3 DNA is TGCAGCGTACCAACAGAGAACAGACCCTATGGCTACACCTTC. It translates to CSVPTENRPYGYTF.

In its sample, this clonotype was seen a few times. The V and J genes are TRBV15 and TRBJ2-1, with D hard to call. Germline V lookup: CDR1 LNHNV, CDR2 YYDKDF (reference sequence). V was cut by 5 bases and J by 3 bases, with 14 bases left in between. The CDR3 is made up of 15 amino acids. The CDR3 is CATSPTLTLYNEQFF. The DNA of the CDR3 is TGTGCCACCAGCCCCACCCTAACTCTCTACAATGAGCAGTTCTTC.

This clonotype turned up a few times. The rearrangement uses TRBV12-3 or TRBV12-4 and TRBJ1-5; D is ambiguous. This CDR3 comprises 13 residues. V lost 3 bases to trimming and J lost 6 bases, with 9 bases between them. The CDR3 loop reads CASSFGVGQPQHF. The CDR3 DNA reads TGTGCCAGCAGTTTCGGTGTCGGTCAGCCCCAGCATTTT.

In its sample, this clonotype was seen many times. The V gene is TRBV9, the J gene TRBJ2-1, with 7 bases aligning to TRBD2. V shed 3 bases, J shed 7 bases, and the junction held 13 bases outside the gene matches. The CDR3 is 16 residues long. CDR1 is SGDLS and CDR2 is YYNGEE in the germline V gene. The CDR3 nucleotides read TGTGCCAGCAGCGGGGTCTATGGGCAGGGAGGGAATGAGCAGTTCTTC. Protein: CASSGVYGQGGNEQFF. Supplemented by reference TRBV9 and TRBJ2-1, the full variable domain reads DSGVTQTPKHLITATGQRVTLRCSPRSGDLSVYWYQQSLDQGLQFLIQYYNGEERAKGNILERFSAQQFPDLHSELNLSSLELGDSALYFCASSGVYGQGGNEQFFGPGTRLTVL.

The V and J genes are TRBV9 and TRBJ2-2; D gene uncertain. CDR3 length equals 13 residues. Germline values: CDR1 SGDLS, CDR2 YYNGEE. Trimming removed 0 bases from V and 7 bases from J, with 7 bases in between. CDR3 sequence (DNA): TGTGCCAGCAGCGTAGGGATAAGCGGGGAGCTGTTTTTT. It codes for CASSVGISGELFF.

There are a few counts of this clonotype. The rearrangement joins TRBV4-3 to TRBJ1-1, with 8 bases identical to TRBD1. CDR1 LGHNA and CDR2 YSLEER come from the germline V gene. The CDR3 is 15 amino acids. Losses at the gene ends were 0 bases for V and 6 bases for J; bases not matched to a gene: 6. CDR3 sequence: CASSQDRTGRAEAFF. In DNA form, the CDR3 reads TGCGCCAGCAGCCAAGATAGGACAGGGCGAGCTGAAGCTTTCTTT.

This clonotype has at least ten counts. V usage is TRBV9 and J usage is TRBJ2-7, with 8 bases fitting TRBD1. The CDR3 extends over 15 amino acids. CDR1 and CDR2 (germline): SGDLS, YYNGEE. With V trimmed by 0 bases and J by 0 bases, 2 bases remained unmatched. The CDR3 loop is CASSVGQGASYEQYF. Written as DNA, the CDR3 is TGTGCCAGCAGCGTAGGGCAGGGGGCCTCCTACGAGCAGTACTTC.

In this sample, this clonotype turned up many times. The chain has TRBV12-3 or TRBV12-4 and TRBJ1-5; maybe TRBD1 (5 bases). This CDR3 contains 15 residues. V lost 4 bases and J 4 bases, leaving 14 bases between the germline ends. CDR3 protein: CASSSEGRDNQPQHF. Written as DNA, the CDR3 is TGTGCCAGCAGTTCGGAGGGGAGGGATAATCAGCCCCAGCATTTT.

The rearrangement joins TRBV20-1 to TRBJ1-3, with 7 bases matching TRBD1. The length of the CDR3 is 15 residues. V lost 1 base to trimming and J lost 4 bases; unmatched junction nucleotides: 7. Per germline, CDR1 DFQATT and CDR2 SNEGSKA (reference sequence). The CDR3 region is CSARGRQGSGNTIYF. The CDR3 region has the DNA TGCAGTGCTAGAGGGCGACAGGGTTCAGGAAACACCATATATTTT.

This clonotype was observed at least ten times. The chain carries TRBV5-6 and TRBJ1-1; D is unclear. The germline V and J ends were trimmed by 3 bases and 3 bases, with 9 bases remaining between them. The germline V gene has CDR1 SGHDT and CDR2 YYEEEE. This CDR3 region has 13 residues. The DNA of the CDR3 is TGTGCCAGCAGCTCCCAATTGGACACTGAAGCTTTCTTT. Its translation: CASSSQLDTEAFF.

The CDR3 spells CATLDGAWNYGYTF. CDR3 nucleotide sequence: TGTGCCACCCTCGATGGGGCTTGGAACTATGGCTACACCTTC. V and J are TRBV6-5 and TRBJ1-2; tentatively, D is TRBD1 (5 bases). Germline V gives CDR1 MNHEY, CDR2 SVGAGI. The CDR3 length is 14 residues. V gave up 10 bases and J gave up 2 bases, with 17 bases separating them.

This clonotype was observed at least ten times. V is TRBV12-3 or TRBV12-4 and J is TRBJ1-2; 10 nucleotides align to TRBD1. Unmatched junction bases numbered 4, after V lost 4 bases and J lost 5 bases. This CDR3 region has 14 residues. The CDR3 here is CASSSDRGRYGYTF. The CDR3 DNA follows: TGTGCCAGCAGTTCGGACAGGGGGAGGTATGGCTACACCTTC.

This clonotype was seen only a few times. V gene TRBV6-2 or TRBV6-3 combines with J gene TRBJ2-7, with 7 bases fitting TRBD1. V was clipped by 6 bases and J by 2 bases; unmatched bases: 7. The germline CDR1 and CDR2 sequences are MNHEY and SVGEGT. This CDR3 spans 14 amino acids. In DNA, the CDR3 is TGTGCCAGCAGCCCCGAAGGGGGCCCCTACGAGCAGTACTTC. Amino acids: CASSPEGGPYEQYF.